The 32 T cell receptor beta chains below were found in one sample sequenced in a study of T-cell memory formation after mild COVID-19. TCRdb ran MiXCR on the 5' RACE reads and lists one entry per CDR3 protein. Among 350,000 to 450,000 distinct CDR3 sequences listed, 20% to 25% were seen once. The sample consisted of PBMCs or a T cell subset sorted from them (not recorded which). These receptors all come from an adult woman who had mild COVID-19 (a few samples of this study predate the infection). Cell type and time point are not known.

This clonotype was seen only a few times. V and J are TRBV5-5 and TRBJ2-2, with a tentative D call TRBD1 (6 bases). Trimming removed 1 base at V and 4 bases at J, with 14 bases between. The CDR3 is 16 residues long. Germline CDR1 SGHKS, CDR2 YYEKEE (reference sequence). CDR3 sequence reads: CASSLQGPQSTGELFF. CDR3 nucleotide sequence: TGTGCCAGCAGCTTGCAGGGGCCCCAATCCACCGGGGAGCTGTTTTTT.

The gene calls are TRBV6-2 or TRBV6-3 and TRBJ2-2; D could derive from TRBD1 or TRBD2 (5 bases each). Germline CDR1 and CDR2: MNHEY and SVGEGT. V was trimmed by 1 base and J by 5 bases, leaving 8 bases between them. The CDR3 has 14 amino acids. CDR3 region: CASSYFWGTGELFF. The CDR3 region has the DNA TGTGCCAGCAGTTACTTTTGGGGGACCGGGGAGCTGTTTTTT.

The chain recombines TRBV4-1 with TRBJ1-1; D is unresolved. Per germline, CDR1 MGHRA and CDR2 YSYEKL. The CDR3 is 11 residues long. The V and J ends lost 1 base and 4 bases respectively, with 1 base between them. DNA for the CDR3: TGCGCCAGCAGCCAAGCCACTGAAGCTTTCTTT. This codes for CASSQATEAFF.

The chain uses TRBV7-7 and TRBJ2-3; no firm D call. In germline, CDR1 is SSHAT, CDR2 FNYEAQ (reference sequence). CDR3 length: 16 amino acids. V was pared by 4 bases and J by 6 bases, with 20 bases between. CDR3 coding DNA: TGTGCCAGCAGCTCCCAGGTCGGCCTCGGCCGGGATACGCAGTATTTT. Translation: CASSSQVGLGRDTQYF.

This chain connects TRBV24-1 to TRBJ1-2; possible D gene TRBD1, 5 bases. This CDR3 has 13 residues. Trimming removed 9 bases at V and 2 bases at J, with 12 bases between. Germline-derived CDR1 and CDR2 are KGHDR and SFDVKD. This CDR3 reads CATGGTANYGYTF. The CDR3 DNA sequence: TGTGCCACCGGTGGGACCGCCAACTATGGCTACACCTTC.

The rearrangement uses TRBV30 and TRBJ1-1; D perhaps matches TRBD1 (6 bases). Germline CDR1 and CDR2: GTSNPN and SVGIG (reference sequence). The CDR3 extends over 13 amino acids. V dropped 5 bases and J dropped 1 base, with 11 bases sitting between them. CDR3 residues: CAWGQGQNTEAFF. The DNA of the CDR3 is TGTGCCTGGGGGCAGGGGCAGAACACTGAAGCTTTCTTT.

This clonotype was seen only a few times. The V and J genes are TRBV29-1 and TRBJ2-7, with 9 nucleotides matching TRBD1. This CDR3 comprises 13 residues. Germline CDR1 and CDR2: SQVTM and ANQGSEA. The V and J ends lost 5 bases and 2 bases, in that order; junction bases with no gene match: 4. The CDR3 coding sequence is TGCAGCGTTTGGGACAGGGCGACCTACGAGCAGTACTTC. This codes for CSVWDRATYEQYF.

The chain recombines TRBV19 with TRBJ2-2, with 10 bases that match TRBD2. Germline V gives CDR1 LNHDA, CDR2 SQIVND (reference sequence). J was trimmed by 7 bases and V by 6 bases; bases with no gene match: 11. This CDR3 is built from 16 residues. The chain's CDR3 is CASRKLAGESGGELFF. The CDR3 DNA reads as TGTGCCAGTAGGAAGCTAGCGGGAGAATCGGGCGGGGAGCTGTTTTTT.

This clonotype showed up just a few times. This chain uses TRBV4-1 with TRBJ1-1; D not certain. Germline CDR1 MGHRA, CDR2 YSYEKL. The CDR3 length is 14 residues. V lost 0 bases, J lost 5 bases, and 10 bases lay in between. CDR3 in DNA: TGCGCCAGCAGCCAAGAATCGGGTTTTACTGAAGCTTTCTTT. This gives the protein CASSQESGFTEAFF.

This clonotype has ten or more counts. V is TRBV11-2 and J is TRBJ2-1; tentatively, D is TRBD2 (5 bases). This CDR3 comprises 17 residues. V lost 5 bases to trimming and J lost 0 bases, with 17 bases between them. Looked up from germline, CDR1 is SGHAT and CDR2 is FQNNGV. Written as DNA, the CDR3 is TGTGCCAGCAGCCTACGGACTGGAACCTACTCCTACAATGAGCAGTTCTTC. Its translation: CASSLRTGTYSYNEQFF.

J is TRBJ1-1 and V is TRBV5-1; no clear D gene. This CDR3 has 15 amino acids. Trimming took 1 base from V and 1 from J, leaving 11 bases between them. Per the germline V gene, CDR1 is SGHRS and CDR2 is YFSETQ. CDR3 amino acids: CASSLSTAGNTEAFF. CDR3 DNA sequence: TGCGCCAGCAGCTTGAGTACGGCTGGGAACACTGAAGCTTTCTTT.

This clonotype has more than one count but fewer than ten. The chain is built from TRBV6-5 and TRBJ1-5; 7 nucleotides match TRBD1. The CDR3 extends over 13 amino acids. Germline loops: CDR1 MNHEY, CDR2 SVGAGI. Trimming cost V 7 bases and J 10 bases; bases outside gene matches: 10. The CDR3 reads CASKRQGGDPQHF. The CDR3 DNA reads as TGTGCCAGCAAACGACAGGGAGGCGACCCCCAGCATTTT.

The genes are TRBV7-3 and TRBJ1-1, with no clear D. In germline, CDR1 is SGHTA, CDR2 FQGTGA. V lost 2 bases and J 1 base, leaving 8 bases between the germline ends. There are 14 residues in the CDR3. The CDR3 sequence: CASSLQAGNTEAFF. CDR3 nucleotide sequence: TGTGCCAGCAGCTTACAGGCCGGGAACACTGAAGCTTTCTTT.

There are a few counts of this clonotype. This chain uses TRBV10-3 with TRBJ2-1; 9 bases fit TRBD2. The ends lost 7 bases at V and 5 bases at J; junction bases unmatched: 6. The CDR3 spans 14 residues. Germline values: CDR1 ENHRY, CDR2 SYGVKD. The CDR3: CAIKATSGDNEQFF. CDR3 nucleotides: TGTGCCATCAAAGCGACTAGCGGAGACAATGAGCAGTTCTTC.

CDR3 sequence reads: CASSYPGNTEAFF. CDR3 DNA: TGTGCCAGCAGTTATCCAGGGAACACTGAAGCTTTCTTT. The chain couples TRBV6-5 to TRBJ1-1; the D is unclear. This CDR3 is 13 amino acids long. Germline lookup yields CDR1 MNHEY and CDR2 SVGAGI. V was clipped by 3 bases and J by 1 base, with 6 bases between them.

The chain combines TRBV5-1 with TRBJ2-7; 10 positions agree with TRBD1. Losses at the gene ends were 7 bases for V and 2 bases for J; bases not matched to a gene: 6. CDR3 length equals 14 residues. The V gene's germline CDR1 is SGHRS and CDR2 YFSETQ. As DNA, the CDR3 is TGCGCCAGCTACTGGGACAGGGGACCCTACGAGCAGTACTTC. It translates to CASYWDRGPYEQYF.

This chain connects TRBV19 to TRBJ2-7; 11 bases match TRBD2. V lost 4 bases, J lost 2 bases, and 7 bases stayed unmatched. The CDR3 is 16 residues long. The germline V gene has CDR1 LNHDA and CDR2 SQIVND (reference sequence). Written as DNA, the CDR3 is TGTGCCAGTAGTACCCACGGGACTAGCGGAGCCTACGAGCAGTACTTC. Amino acid sequence: CASSTHGTSGAYEQYF.

This chain uses TRBV4-1 with TRBJ1-1; 7 bases fit TRBD1. In germline, CDR1 is MGHRA, CDR2 YSYEKL. Trimming at V came to 0 bases and at J to 10 bases, leaving 2 bases not matched to a gene. The CDR3 has 12 amino acids. In DNA, the CDR3 is TGCGCCAGCAGCCAAGAGGCAGGGGGAGCTTTCTTT. This codes for CASSQEAGGAFF.

This chain links TRBV3-1 with TRBJ1-1; D not resolved. V shed 0 bases and J shed 6 bases, with 11 bases lying between them. The CDR3 runs 14 residues. Germline lookup yields CDR1 LGHDT and CDR2 YNNKEL (reference sequence). The DNA for the CDR3 is TGTGCCAGCAGCCAAGATTCGGGCAGCCCTGAAGCTTTCTTT. Protein product: CASSQDSGSPEAFF.

The J gene is TRBJ2-3, the V gene TRBV7-9; D gene unclear. V lost 11 bases and J 6 bases, leaving 9 bases between the germline ends. CDR1 is SEHNR and CDR2 is FQNEAQ in the germline V gene (reference sequence). The CDR3 has 10 residues. CDR3 loop: CAGLPDTQYF. In DNA form, the CDR3 reads TGTGCCGGCTTGCCCGATACGCAGTATTTT.

The V call is TRBV18, the J call TRBJ2-3; tentative D call: TRBD1 (5 bases). Per germline, CDR1 KGHSH and CDR2 LQKENI. The CDR3 contains 15 residues. Trimming shortened V by 1 base and J by 5 bases, and 13 bases separated the two germline ends. The CDR3 is CASSPRAGPLDTQYF. As DNA, the CDR3 is TGTGCCAGCTCACCACGGGCAGGGCCCTTAGATACGCAGTATTTT.

The V and J genes are TRBV6-6 and TRBJ2-4; D may be TRBD1 (6 bases). Germline assignment: CDR1 MNHNY and CDR2 SVGAGI (reference sequence). The CDR3 spans 14 residues. V was pared by 6 bases and J by 4 bases, with 13 bases between. As DNA, the CDR3 is TGTGCCAGCAGCCCGACGGGACAAAAAAACATTCAGTACTTC. Protein sequence: CASSPTGQKNIQYF.

J is TRBJ2-7 and V is TRBV5-1; D assignment may be TRBD1 or TRBD2 (5 bases each). Germline loops: CDR1 SGHRS, CDR2 YFSETQ. Trimming took 7 bases from V and 2 from J, leaving 16 bases between them. CDR3 length: 14 amino acids. CDR3 coding DNA: TGCGCCAGCCCCTGGGAGCAGGGAACCTACGAGCAGTACTTC. Translated, it gives CASPWEQGTYEQYF.

This clonotype occurred a few times. The chain joins TRBV7-9 to TRBJ1-2; D gene ambiguous. This CDR3 is 14 amino acids long. V lost 1 base and J lost 2, with 8 bases in between. CDR1 and CDR2 (germline): SEHNR, FQNEAQ (reference sequence). The CDR3: CASSLDSLNYGYTF. CDR3 sequence (DNA): TGTGCCAGCAGCTTAGATTCATTAAACTATGGCTACACCTTC.

The CDR3 coding sequence is TGTGCCAGCAGCAGGGGAGGGGCAGGAAGAAACAATGAGCAGTTCTTC. Protein product: CASSRGGAGRNNEQFF. The chain uses TRBV13 and TRBJ2-1, with TRBD2 identical over 7 bases. The CDR3 is made up of 16 amino acids. The V gene's germline CDR1 is PRHDT and CDR2 FYEKMQ (reference sequence). Unmatched junction bases numbered 12, after V lost 5 bases and J lost 5 bases.

This clonotype has only one observation. The J gene is TRBJ1-6, the V gene TRBV28; TRBD1 might be the D (5 bases). The CDR3 length is 15 residues. CDR1 and CDR2 (germline): MDHEN, SYDVKM. Between the trimmed V and J ends, which lost 3 bases and 4 bases, there was a span of 10 bases. The CDR3 sequence is CASSFPGGYNSPLHF. Written as DNA, the CDR3 is TGTGCCAGCAGTTTTCCGGGGGGTTATAATTCACCCCTCCACTTT. Filled out from reference TRBV28 and TRBJ1-6, the complete variable domain reads DVKVTQSSRYLVKRTGEKVFLECVQDMDHENMFWYRQDPGLGLRLIYFSYDVKMKEKGDIPEGYSVSREKKERFSLILESASTNQTSMYLCASSFPGGYNSPLHFGNGTRLTVT.

In its sample, this clonotype was seen a few times. This sequence joins TRBV7-9 and TRBJ1-6; 8 bases match TRBD1. CDR1 and CDR2 from the germline V gene are SEHNR and FQNEAQ (reference sequence). The CDR3 is 15 amino acids. Trimming at V came to 7 bases and at J to 6 bases, leaving 8 bases not matched to a gene. In nucleotides, the CDR3 is TGTGCCAGCATGCTAACAGGGGGTTCTAATTCACCCCTCCACTTT. Translation: CASMLTGGSNSPLHF.

The chain combines TRBV14 with TRBJ1-1, with D possibly TRBD1 on 6 matching bases. The V end lost 6 bases, the J end lost 1 base, and 15 bases lay between the germline ends. Germline CDR1 and CDR2: SGHDN and FVKESK. This CDR3 is 15 amino acids long. CDR3 DNA sequence: TGTGCCAGCAGGATGTTGGGGGCGTCGAACACTGAAGCTTTCTTT. This translates into CASRMLGASNTEAFF.

V and J are TRBV20-1 and TRBJ1-5, with 9 bases lining up with TRBD1. The J segment lost 6 bases and the V segment lost 1 base, leaving 4 bases of the junction unmatched. The CDR3 contains 14 residues. CDR1 is DFQATT, CDR2 SNEGSKA, per germline (reference sequence). CDR3 DNA sequence: TGCAGTGCTAGAGGCGACAGGGGGGGTCAGCCCCAGCATTTT. Amino acid sequence: CSARGDRGGQPQHF.

This chain connects TRBV7-8 to TRBJ2-1; D is uncertain. Germline V gene sequence: CDR1 SGHVS, CDR2 FQNEAQ. V dropped 6 bases and J dropped 1 base, with 10 bases sitting between them. The CDR3 is 14 residues long. This CDR3 reads CASRRPGSYNEQFF. CDR3 nucleotide sequence: TGTGCCAGCAGGAGACCTGGGTCCTACAATGAGCAGTTCTTC.

The chain joins TRBV2 to TRBJ1-5, with TRBD1 identical over 9 bases. V lost 6 bases, J lost 4 bases, and 10 bases stayed unmatched. CDR1 and CDR2 (germline): SNHLY, FYNNEI. The CDR3 runs 16 residues. The DNA of the CDR3 is TGTGCCAGCAGGCACTCCGGGACAGGGAGAAATCAGCCCCAGCATTTT. This gives the protein CASRHSGTGRNQPQHF.

This sequence joins TRBV12-3 or TRBV12-4 and TRBJ1-2; 7 bases are a match to TRBD1. This CDR3 has 12 residues. With 6 bases clipped from V and 8 bases from J, the junction kept 6 bases outside the gene matches. The CDR3 coding sequence is TGTGCCAGCAGCCCTACAGGGGCGGGCTACACCTTC. Encoded protein: CASSPTGAGYTF.